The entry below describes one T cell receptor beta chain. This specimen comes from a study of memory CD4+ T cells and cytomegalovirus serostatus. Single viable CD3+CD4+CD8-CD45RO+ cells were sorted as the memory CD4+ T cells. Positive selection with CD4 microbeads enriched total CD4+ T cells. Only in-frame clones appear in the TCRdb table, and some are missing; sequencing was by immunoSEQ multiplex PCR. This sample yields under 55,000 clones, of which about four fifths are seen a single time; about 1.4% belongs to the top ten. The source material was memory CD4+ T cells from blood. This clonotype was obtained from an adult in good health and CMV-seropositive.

CDR3 in amino acids: CAWSLGSNQPQHF. DNA for the CDR3: TGTGCCTGGAGCCTGGGGAGCAATCAGCCCCAGCATTTT. The chain carries TRBV30 and TRBJ1-5; D gene ambiguous. The CDR3 spans 13 residues. Germline V CDR1 and CDR2: GTSNPN, SVGIG (reference sequence). The V end was cut by 3 bases, the J end by 1 base, with 7 bases between. Looking up the rest from reference TRBV30 and TRBJ1-5 gives the full variable domain: SQTIHQWPATLVQPVGSPLSLECTVEGTSNPNLYWYRQAAGRGLQLLFYSVGIGQISSEVPQNLSASRPQDRQFILSSKKLLLSDSGFYLCAWSLGSNQPQHFGDGTRLSIL.